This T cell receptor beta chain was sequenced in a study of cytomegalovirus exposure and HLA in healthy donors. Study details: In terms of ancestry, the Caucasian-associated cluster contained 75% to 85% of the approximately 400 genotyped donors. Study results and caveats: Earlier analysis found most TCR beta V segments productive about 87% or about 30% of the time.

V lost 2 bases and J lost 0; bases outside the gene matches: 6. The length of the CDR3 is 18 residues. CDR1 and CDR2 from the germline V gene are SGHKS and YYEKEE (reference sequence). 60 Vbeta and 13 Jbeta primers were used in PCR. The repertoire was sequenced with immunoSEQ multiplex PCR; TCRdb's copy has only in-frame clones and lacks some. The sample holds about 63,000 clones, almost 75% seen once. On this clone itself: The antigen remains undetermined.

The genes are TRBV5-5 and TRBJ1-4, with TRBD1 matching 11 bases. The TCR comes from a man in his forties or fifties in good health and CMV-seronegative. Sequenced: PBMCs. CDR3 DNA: TGTGCCAGCAGCTTCCGGGACAGGGGGGGCCCAACTAATGAAAAACTGTTTTTT. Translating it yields CASSFRDRGGPTNEKLFF.